Listed here are 3 T cell receptor beta chains from one sample, sequenced in a study of blood T cell repertoires in COVID-19. The data were produced by immunoSEQ multiplex PCR, yet TCRdb's version contains in-frame clones alone and is incomplete. The sample has under 450,000 clones, approximately 87% seen once; the top ten hold 1.3%. Input material: PBMCs or T cells enriched from blood (not recorded which). Receptor source: a man aged 25 to 45 who had recovered from COVID-19.

The chain combines TRBV3-1 (or the pseudogene TRBV3-2) with TRBJ1-6; D gene ambiguous. V lost 3 bases, J lost 3 bases, and 9 bases lay in between. The germline CDR1 and CDR2 sequences are LGHDT and YNNKEL (reference sequence). This CDR3 is built from 15 residues. The CDR3 sequence is CASSHSVNYNSPLHF. For the CDR3, the DNA is TGTGCCAGCAGCCACAGCGTAAACTATAATTCACCCCTCCACTTT.

The genes are TRBV19 and TRBJ2-5; 10 bases are a match to TRBD1. J was trimmed by 5 bases and V by 6 bases; bases with no gene match: 9. The CDR3 is made up of 15 amino acids. CDR1 and CDR2 (germline): LNHDA, SQIVND (reference sequence). The CDR3 region has the DNA TGTGCCAGTAGCTGGGACAGGGGCCCGTCGGAGACCCAGTACTTC. Amino acid sequence: CASSWDRGPSETQYF.

J is TRBJ1-2 and V is TRBV6-2 or TRBV6-3; D possibly corresponds to TRBD1 (5 bases). V was pared by 5 bases and J by 6 bases, with 13 bases between. The CDR3 length is 13 residues. In germline, CDR1 is MNHEY, CDR2 SVGEGT. CDR3 DNA: TGTGCCAGCAGTCAGGGTTCTTCAGATGGCTACACCTTC. Translated: CASSQGSSDGYTF.